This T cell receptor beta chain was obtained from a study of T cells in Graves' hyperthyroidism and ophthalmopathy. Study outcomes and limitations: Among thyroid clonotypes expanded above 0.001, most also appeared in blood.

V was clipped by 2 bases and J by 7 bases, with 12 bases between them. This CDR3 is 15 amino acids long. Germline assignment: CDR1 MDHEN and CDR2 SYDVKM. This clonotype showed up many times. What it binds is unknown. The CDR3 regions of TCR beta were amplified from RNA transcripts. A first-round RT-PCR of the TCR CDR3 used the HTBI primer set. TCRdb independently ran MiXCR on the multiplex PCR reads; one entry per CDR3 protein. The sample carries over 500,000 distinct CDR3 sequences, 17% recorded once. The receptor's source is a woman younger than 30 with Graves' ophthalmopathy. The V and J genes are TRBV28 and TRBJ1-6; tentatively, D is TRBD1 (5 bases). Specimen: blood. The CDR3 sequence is CASSLVLGRNSPLHF. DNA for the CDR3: TGTGCCAGCAGTTTAGTTCTGGGGCGAAATTCACCCCTCCACTTT.